The sequence of this TCR beta chain was determined in a study of patients and donors after allogeneic stem cell transplantation. Germline V gene sequence: CDR1 SGHDN, CDR2 FVKESK. The CDR3 contains 17 residues. The J segment lost 3 bases and the V segment lost 4 bases, leaving 11 bases of the junction unmatched. TCRdb analysed the RT-PCR reads with MiXCR anew, one entry per CDR3 protein. The top ten clones hold around 6% of a sample with about a million distinct CDR3 sequences, about a sixth of them seen once. Sequenced material: blood, either unsorted or a sorted T cell fraction (not recorded which). The TCR was taken from a human donor who was either an allogeneic HSCT recipient or a stem cell or donor lymphocyte infusion donor (not recorded which). It is not recorded whose cells these are; they may come from a transplant donor. V is TRBV14 and J is TRBJ1-3, with 8 bases identical to TRBD1. CDR3 residues: CASSPGWGRGLGNTIYF. The CDR3 region has the DNA TGTGCCAGCAGCCCGGGCTGGGGCAGGGGGCTTGGAAACACCATATATTTT.